A single sample is the source of the 8 T cell receptor beta chains below, sequenced in a study of blood T cell repertoires in COVID-19. Clones were read by immunoSEQ multiplex PCR, and TCRdb kept only the in-frame ones, dropping some. The data contain more than 200,000 clones, around 89% of them singletons. Sequenced input: peripheral blood. The receptors come from a man between 65 and 85 years old with acute or convalescent COVID-19.

There are many counts of this clone. The V call is TRBV21-1, the J call TRBJ1-5; TRBD1 reflects the table's D call only, with no check against the DNA. TRBV21-1 is an annotated pseudogene. The CDR3 is made up of 18 amino acids. The CDR3 nucleotides are TGTGCCAGCAGCAAAGACAAGTACAGGCCCAACTCCAATCAGCCCCAGCATTTT. It is translated as CASSKDKYRPNSNQPQHF.

The chain uses TRBV9 and TRBJ2-2; a weak D match, TRBD1 (5 bases). The CDR3 runs 15 residues. CDR1 and CDR2 from the germline V gene are SGDLS and YYNGEE. V lost 4 bases, J lost 0 bases, and 10 bases lay in between. CDR3 bases: TGTGCCAGCAGCACGACAGTCTCGAACACCGGGGAGCTGTTTTTT. Translating gives CASSTTVSNTGELFF. The whole variable domain, remainder taken from reference TRBV9 and TRBJ2-2, is DSGVTQTPKHLITATGQRVTLRCSPRSGDLSVYWYQQSLDQGLQFLIQYYNGEERAKGNILERFSAQQFPDLHSELNLSSLELGDSALYFCASSTTVSNTGELFFGEGSRLTVL.

The chain has TRBV5-1 and TRBJ1-6; weak D call: TRBD1 (5 bases). The CDR3 runs to 15 residues. Per the germline V gene, CDR1 is SGHRS and CDR2 is YFSETQ. With 3 bases removed from V and 8 bases from J, the gap between germline ends came to 15 bases. CDR3 nucleotides: TGCGCCAGCAGCTCGGACATCTCGGGCGATTCACCCCTCCACTTT. This encodes CASSSDISGDSPLHF.

The chain carries TRBV10-1 and TRBJ2-1; no clear D gene. CDR1 is WNHNN, CDR2 SYGVQD, per germline (reference sequence). The CDR3 has 14 amino acids. Trimming removed 6 bases at V and 9 bases at J, with 18 bases between. The CDR3 DNA reads TGCGCCAGCAGCCCCTTTGGTCGAGAGCTTGAGCAGTTCTTC. Its protein is CASSPFGRELEQFF.

This clone was seen just once. Other DNA sequences of this sample code for an identical CDR3. V usage is TRBV9 and J usage is TRBJ1-5, with D maybe TRBD1 (5 bases). Trimming removed 0 bases from V and 1 base from J, with 8 bases in between. CDR1 SGDLS and CDR2 YYNGEE come from the germline V gene. The CDR3 is 15 amino acids. CDR3 residues: CASSVGQGSNQPQHF. CDR3 bases: TGTGCCAGCAGCGTAGGCCAGGGAAGCAATCAGCCCCAGCATTTT. Full variable domain (outside the CDR3, taken from reference TRBV9 and TRBJ1-5): DSGVTQTPKHLITATGQRVTLRCSPRSGDLSVYWYQQSLDQGLQFLIQYYNGEERAKGNILERFSAQQFPDLHSELNLSSLELGDSALYFCASSVGQGSNQPQHFGDGTRLSIL.

This chain links TRBV27 with TRBJ2-7; D possibly corresponds to TRBD1 (6 bases). V gave up 3 bases and J gave up 2 bases, with 14 bases separating them. CDR3 length: 15 amino acids. Looked up from germline, CDR1 is MNHEY and CDR2 is SMNVEV (reference sequence). CDR3: CASSFSTTGTYEQYF. The DNA of the CDR3 is TGTGCCAGCAGTTTTTCTACAACAGGGACCTACGAGCAGTACTTC.

This chain links TRBV29-1 with TRBJ1-1; D is unresolved. V shed 3 bases and J shed 8 bases, with 10 bases lying between them. This CDR3 has 11 amino acids. The germline gives CDR1 SQVTM, CDR2 ANQGSEA. The CDR3 DNA sequence: TGCAGCGTTGAGGACTACGAAGAAGCTTTCTTT. It translates to CSVEDYEEAFF.

The CDR3 DNA follows: TGTGCCAGCAGCTCGACAGGGTTCGACGAGCAGTACTTC. This encodes CASSSTGFDEQYF. The gene calls are TRBV7-3 and TRBJ2-7, with 7 bases matching TRBD1. The CDR3 is 13 residues long. Looked up from germline, CDR1 is SGHTA and CDR2 is FQGTGA. Trimming at V came to 4 bases and at J to 5 bases, leaving 5 bases not matched to a gene.